The 28 T cell receptor beta chains below were found in one sample sequenced in a study of T cell responses to AZD1222 COVID-19 vaccine. The method was immunoSEQ multiplex PCR; TCRdb's version includes in-frame clones alone and lacks a portion of them. Of some 91,000 clones listed, approximately 92% were seen once; the top ten hold roughly 13%. Sequencing used peripheral blood, obtained on day 0 of AZD1222 vaccination. Receptor source: an adult in good health.

The chain joins TRBV19 to TRBJ1-1; TRBD1 might be the D (6 bases). The CDR3 sequence is 14 residues long. Trimming pared 6 bases from V and 8 bases from J, leaving 19 bases between. Germline values: CDR1 LNHDA, CDR2 SQIVND (reference sequence). The CDR3 DNA follows: TGTGCCAGTAGCGCCCCGACAGGTTCCGGCGAAGCTTTCTTT. Translation: CASSAPTGSGEAFF.

V and J are TRBV7-2 and TRBJ2-2; D perhaps matches TRBD2 (7 bases). Germline CDR1 SGHTA, CDR2 FQGNSA. The ends were cut back, 3 bases at V and 4 bases at J, with 9 bases in the middle. The CDR3 spans 14 residues. In nucleotides, the CDR3 is TGTGCCAGCAGCTTGCGGGGGCGCACCGGGGAGCTGTTTTTT. Translated, it gives CASSLRGRTGELFF.

V and J are TRBV7-6 and TRBJ2-2; D remains ambiguous. Germline CDR1 reads SGHVS; CDR2 reads FNYEAQ. V dropped 2 bases and J dropped 2 bases, with 9 bases sitting between them. The CDR3 consists of 15 residues. The CDR3 coding sequence is TGTGCCAGCAGCTTATTATTAACTAACACCGGGGAGCTGTTTTTT. Translated, it gives CASSLLLTNTGELFF.

The rearrangement links TRBV3-1 (or the pseudogene TRBV3-2) to TRBJ2-5; D is perhaps TRBD2 (5 bases). The CDR3 length is 14 residues. Germline values: CDR1 LGHDT, CDR2 YNNKEL (reference sequence). The V end lost 10 bases, the J end lost 2 bases, and 17 bases lay between the germline ends. The CDR3 here is CATWGSAKQETQYF. DNA of the CDR3: TGTGCCACCTGGGGTAGCGCCAAACAAGAGACCCAGTACTTC.

The chain is built from TRBV7-6 and TRBJ2-1; tentative D call: TRBD1 (7 bases). Germline CDR1 SGHVS, CDR2 FNYEAQ. The CDR3 is 16 amino acids. V lost 5 bases and J lost 7, with 21 bases in between. This CDR3 reads CASSKRGTVATNEQFF. As DNA, the CDR3 is TGTGCCAGCAGCAAACGGGGGACAGTGGCTACTAATGAGCAGTTCTTC.

The chain recombines TRBV6-5 with TRBJ2-7; 8 positions agree with TRBD1. The CDR3 has 14 residues. V trimming: 6 bases; J trimming: 2 bases; junction bases outside the gene matches: 6. The germline V gene has CDR1 MNHEY and CDR2 SVGAGI. As DNA, the CDR3 is TGTGCCAGCAGCGAGGACAGGGACGCCTACGAGCAGTACTTC. Translation: CASSEDRDAYEQYF.

The rearrangement links TRBV7-2 to TRBJ2-3, with D possibly TRBD1 on 6 matching bases. V was cut by 5 bases and J by 2 bases, with 14 bases left in between. Germline CDR1 is SGHTA and CDR2 is FQGNSA. The CDR3 loop spans 15 amino acids. CDR3 protein: CASSKEDRYTDTQYF. The CDR3 DNA follows: TGTGCCAGCAGCAAAGAGGACAGATACACAGATACGCAGTATTTT. Drawing the rest from reference TRBV7-2 and TRBJ2-3, the complete variable domain is GAGVSQSPSNKVTEKGKDVELRCDPISGHTALYWYRQSLGQGLEFLIYFQGNSAPDKSGLPSDRFSAERTGGSVSTLTIQRTQQEDSAVYLCASSKEDRYTDTQYFGPGTRLTVL.

The genes are TRBV5-1 and TRBJ2-1; TRBD1 agrees at 8 bases. Germline V gives CDR1 SGHRS, CDR2 YFSETQ. V shed 7 bases and J 3 bases; nucleotides not matched to a gene: 9. This CDR3 is built from 15 residues. As DNA, the CDR3 is TGCGCCAGCGGCCCCGGACAGGGCAGCTACAATGAGCAGTTCTTC. Its protein product is CASGPGQGSYNEQFF.

J is TRBJ2-7 and V is TRBV9, with 9 bases fitting TRBD2. The CDR3 is 15 residues long. Germline V gene lookup returns CDR1 SGDLS and CDR2 YYNGEE. Losses at the gene ends were 0 bases for V and 2 bases for J; bases not matched to a gene: 3. The CDR3 region has the DNA TGTGCCAGCAGCGTAGGACTAGCGGCTACCTACGAGCAGTACTTC. Encoded protein: CASSVGLAATYEQYF.

V is TRBV13 and J is TRBJ1-3; TRBD1 agrees at 9 bases. The V gene end was trimmed by 2 bases and the J gene end by 2 bases; junction bases not matched to a gene: 4. Germline V lookup: CDR1 PRHDT, CDR2 FYEKMQ (reference sequence). CDR3 length: 16 residues. The CDR3 sequence: CASSLLDRGAGNTIYF. CDR3 in DNA: TGTGCCAGCAGCTTATTGGACAGGGGTGCTGGAAACACCATATATTTT.

J is TRBJ1-2 and V is TRBV2; 10 bases match TRBD1. J gave up 4 bases and V 6 bases, and 8 bases lay outside the gene matches. CDR1 and CDR2 (germline): SNHLY, FYNNEI. The CDR3 sequence is 15 residues long. CDR3 loop: CASRARDRGGYGYTF. The CDR3 nucleotides read TGTGCCAGCAGAGCCCGGGACAGGGGAGGCTATGGCTACACCTTC. The variable domain in full, completed from reference TRBV2 and TRBJ1-2, reads EPEVTQTPSHQVTQMGQEVILRCVPISNHLYFYWYRQILGQKVEFLVSFYNNEISEKSEIFDDQFSVERPDGSNFTLKIRSTKLEDSAMYFCASRARDRGGYGYTFGSGTRLTVV.

This chain connects TRBV6-2 or TRBV6-3 to TRBJ1-1; tentative D call: TRBD1 (5 bases). CDR3 length: 14 amino acids. Looked up from germline, CDR1 is MNHEY and CDR2 is SVGEGT. V gave up 2 bases and J gave up 5 bases, with 12 bases separating them. CDR3 in amino acids: CASSYGRGGTEAFF. CDR3 bases: TGTGCCAGCAGTTACGGGAGGGGAGGGACTGAAGCTTTCTTT.

V and J are TRBV20-1 and TRBJ1-1; no definite D call. In germline, CDR1 is DFQATT, CDR2 SNEGSKA (reference sequence). This CDR3 has 11 amino acids. V was cut by 0 bases and J by 11 bases, with 10 bases left in between. The CDR3 bases are TGCAGTGCTAGAGATGGTTGGGTGGCTTTCTTT. It translates to CSARDGWVAFF.

This clone was seen once. The CDR3 sequence: CASSKMRGINQPQHF. As DNA, the CDR3 is TGTGCCAGCAGCAAAATGAGGGGAATCAATCAGCCCCAGCATTTT. The chain combines TRBV27 with TRBJ1-5, with D possibly TRBD1 on 5 matching bases. The CDR3 loop spans 15 amino acids. Germline V lookup: CDR1 MNHEY, CDR2 SMNVEV (reference sequence). Between the trimmed V and J ends, which lost 6 bases and 3 bases, there was a span of 15 bases.

In DNA form, the CDR3 reads TGTGCCAGCAGCTTGGCTAGCGGGAGGGAGGAGTCGAGGAATGAGCAGTTCTTC. Amino acid sequence: CASSLASGREESRNEQFF. The rearrangement uses TRBV5-6 and TRBJ2-1, with 12 positions matching TRBD2. There are 18 residues in the CDR3. V was pared by 0 bases and J by 7 bases, with 11 bases of the junction left unmatched. Germline values: CDR1 SGHDT, CDR2 YYEEEE.

In the case of this clone: One end of the junction varies from germline; a read error may be responsible. This sample also contains other DNA sequences that code for the same CDR3. J is TRBJ1-5 and V is TRBV19, with 8 bases identical to TRBD1. Looked up from germline, CDR1 is LNHDA and CDR2 is SQIVND (reference sequence). This CDR3 spans 21 amino acids. In DNA form, the CDR3 reads TGTGCAAGTATTATAGATTTACGACGACAGGGGATGTCGAGGACGGGTCAGCCCCAGCATTTT. It yields the protein CASIIDLRRQGMSRTGQPQHF.

The chain uses TRBV30 and TRBJ2-7; D unclear. V lost 0 bases and J 4 bases, leaving 28 bases between the germline ends. Germline loops: CDR1 GTSNPN, CDR2 SVGIG (reference sequence). This CDR3 region has 19 residues. The CDR3 bases are TGTGCCTGGAGTGTACGGTTCGGAACCCGGGTGTTTGGGGAATACGAGCAGTACTTC. Translated, it gives CAWSVRFGTRVFGEYEQYF.

The V call is TRBV9, the J call TRBJ2-2; tentative D call: TRBD1 (6 bases). Trimming cost V 3 bases and J 1 base, with 10 bases left between them. CDR3 length: 15 residues. The germline V gene encodes CDR1 SGDLS and CDR2 YYNGEE. The CDR3 bases are TGTGCCAGCAGCGCCTCGGGACAGAACACCGGGGAGCTGTTTTTT. Translated, it gives CASSASGQNTGELFF.

The chain couples TRBV27 to TRBJ2-5; maybe TRBD1 (5 bases). Germline V lookup: CDR1 MNHEY, CDR2 SMNVEV (reference sequence). V was pared by 3 bases and J by 2 bases, with 10 bases between. The CDR3 contains 14 residues. The CDR3 sequence: CASSLRRGQETQYF. In DNA, the CDR3 is TGTGCCAGCAGTTTGAGAAGGGGACAAGAGACCCAGTACTTC.

The chain carries TRBV11-3 and TRBJ2-2; weak D call: TRBD2 (6 bases). The germline CDR1 and CDR2 sequences are SGHNT and YENEEA. Trimming removed 3 bases at V and 2 bases at J, with 7 bases between. This CDR3 is 14 amino acids long. CDR3 in amino acids: CASSLDYNTGELFF. The CDR3 region has the DNA TGTGCCAGCAGCTTGGACTACAACACCGGGGAGCTGTTTTTT.

V usage is TRBV10-3 and J usage is TRBJ2-2; 10 nucleotides agree with TRBD2. This CDR3 has 16 amino acids. The germline V gene encodes CDR1 ENHRY and CDR2 SYGVKD. The trim removed 2 bases at V and 5 bases at J, leaving 5 bases unmatched. For the CDR3, the DNA is TGTGCCATCAGTGAGGTAGCGGGAGGTCGGACCGGGGAGCTGTTTTTT. Amino acids: CAISEVAGGRTGELFF.

CDR3 DNA sequence: TGTGCCAGTAAAGGTATCGGAGATGTAGGCACAGATACGCAGTATTTT. Protein sequence: CASKGIGDVGTDTQYF. The chain is built from TRBV19 and TRBJ2-3; D not certain. Germline loops: CDR1 LNHDA, CDR2 SQIVND (reference sequence). Trimming took off 7 bases at V and 1 base at J, with 18 bases between the two ends. There are 16 residues in the CDR3.

V and J are TRBV30 and TRBJ1-1; 8 bases fit TRBD1. The length of the CDR3 is 12 residues. Per germline, CDR1 GTSNPN and CDR2 SVGIG (reference sequence). V trimming: 5 bases; J trimming: 11 bases; junction bases outside the gene matches: 10. The CDR3 sequence: CAWLRQGFRAFF. CDR3 bases: TGTGCCTGGTTGAGACAGGGGTTTAGGGCTTTCTTT.

The chain recombines TRBV11-3 with TRBJ2-1; D is possibly TRBD1 or TRBD2 (6 bases each). V was trimmed by 2 bases and J by 6 bases, leaving 14 bases between them. CDR1 SGHNT and CDR2 YENEEA come from the germline V gene. The length of the CDR3 is 15 residues. This CDR3 reads CASSLRGELGNEQFF. CDR3 nucleotide sequence: TGTGCCAGCAGCTTAAGGGGGGAACTCGGCAATGAGCAGTTCTTC. Filled out from reference TRBV11-3 and TRBJ2-1, the complete variable domain reads EAGVVQSPRYKIIEKKQPVAFWCNPISGHNTLYWYLQNLGQGPELLIRYENEEAVDDSQLPKDRFSAERLKGVDSTLKIQPAELGDSAVYLCASSLRGELGNEQFFGPGTRLTVL.

This rearrangement joins TRBV27 to TRBJ1-6; possible D gene TRBD1, 5 bases. V lost 5 bases and J 5 bases, leaving 13 bases between the germline ends. Germline V gene lookup returns CDR1 MNHEY and CDR2 SMNVEV (reference sequence). The CDR3 length is 15 residues. CDR3 in amino acids: CASSPAGTDNSPLHF. CDR3 bases: TGTGCCAGCAGTCCAGCCGGGACGGATAATTCACCCCTCCACTTT.

CDR3 sequence reads: CASSRRGETQYF. CDR3 bases: TGTGCCAGCAGCCGCAGGGGAGAGACCCAGTACTTC. The chain uses TRBV6-5 and TRBJ2-5; a weak D match, TRBD1 (6 bases). This CDR3 has 12 residues. Germline assignment: CDR1 MNHEY and CDR2 SVGAGI. V lost 6 bases and J lost 4, with 9 bases in between.

The rearrangement joins TRBV19 to TRBJ1-5, with D possibly matching TRBD1 (6 bases). The CDR3 length is 14 residues. CDR1 and CDR2 from the germline V gene are LNHDA and SQIVND (reference sequence). The V and J ends lost 3 bases and 4 bases respectively, with 10 bases between them. The CDR3 sequence: CASSIPGDNQPQHF. The CDR3 DNA follows: TGTGCCAGTAGTATTCCAGGGGATAATCAGCCCCAGCATTTT.

The chain links TRBV7-6 to TRBJ2-3; 8 bases are shared with TRBD1. V was clipped by 5 bases and J by 5 bases; unmatched bases: 12. Looked up from germline, CDR1 is SGHVS and CDR2 is FNYEAQ. The CDR3 loop spans 16 amino acids. The CDR3, as DNA: TGTGCCAGCAGCATCCTCACAGGGGGTCCCGGAGATACGCAGTATTTT. It yields the protein CASSILTGGPGDTQYF. Combining the CDR3 with reference TRBV7-6 and TRBJ2-3 gives the whole variable domain GAGVSQSPRYKVTKRGQDVALRCDPISGHVSLYWYRQALGQGPEFLTYFNYEAQQDKSGLPNDRFSAERPEGSISTLTIQRTEQRDSAMYRCASSILTGGPGDTQYFGPGTRLTVL.